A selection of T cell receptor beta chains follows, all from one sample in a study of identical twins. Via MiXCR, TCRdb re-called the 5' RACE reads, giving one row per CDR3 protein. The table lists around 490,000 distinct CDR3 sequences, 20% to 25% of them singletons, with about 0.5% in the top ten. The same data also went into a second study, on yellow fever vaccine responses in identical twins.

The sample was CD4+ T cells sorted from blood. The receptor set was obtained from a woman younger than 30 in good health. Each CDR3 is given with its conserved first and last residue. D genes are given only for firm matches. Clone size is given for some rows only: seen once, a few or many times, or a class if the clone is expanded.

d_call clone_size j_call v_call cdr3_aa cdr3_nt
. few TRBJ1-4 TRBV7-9 CASSTRAGVTNEKLFF TGTGCCAGCAGCACCCGCGCGGGGGTGACTAATGAAAAACTGTTTTTT
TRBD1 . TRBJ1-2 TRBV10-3 CAARDSPNYGYTF TGTGCCGCCCGGGACAGCCCTAACTATGGCTACACCTTC
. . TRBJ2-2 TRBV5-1 CASSLWQNTGELFF TGCGCCAGCAGCTTGTGGCAGAACACCGGGGAGCTGTTTTTT
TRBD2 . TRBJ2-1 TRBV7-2 CASSLSGGFWNEQFF TGTGCCAGCAGCTTAAGCGGGGGTTTTTGGAATGAGCAGTTCTTC
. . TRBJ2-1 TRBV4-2 CASSQDHSSTDEQFF TGTGCCAGCAGCCAAGATCATTCGTCTACGGATGAGCAGTTCTTC
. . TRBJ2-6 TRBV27 CASSLGSVYSGANVLTF TGTGCCAGCAGTTTAGGTTCGGTATACTCTGGGGCCAACGTCCTGACTTTC
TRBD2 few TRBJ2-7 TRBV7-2 CASSFVVPLAGTYEQYF TGTGCCAGCAGCTTTGTTGTCCCACTAGCGGGGACCTACGAGCAGTACTTC
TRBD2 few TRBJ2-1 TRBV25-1 CASSAPGTSFEFF TGTGCCAGCAGTGCACCTGGGACTAGCTTTGAGTTCTTC
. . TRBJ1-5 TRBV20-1 CSAREAVQPQHF TGCAGTGCCAGGGAGGCAGTTCAGCCCCAGCATTTT
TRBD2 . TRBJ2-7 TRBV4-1 CASSQDLAASSYEQYF TGCGCCAGCAGCCAAGACCTAGCGGCGAGCTCCTACGAGCAGTACTTC
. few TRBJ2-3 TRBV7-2 CASSLGGRLSTDTQYF TGTGCCAGCAGCTTAGGTGGGCGGTTAAGCACAGATACGCAGTATTTT
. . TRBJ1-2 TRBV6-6 CASSYSEGSGYTF TGTGCCAGCAGTTACTCGGAGGGTAGTGGCTACACCTTC
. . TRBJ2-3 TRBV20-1 CSASGYTDTQYF TGCAGTGCTAGCGGTTACACAGATACGCAGTATTTT
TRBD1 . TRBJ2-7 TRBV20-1 CSARPPDRVNEQYF TGCAGTGCTAGACCCCCGGACAGGGTCAACGAGCAGTACTTC
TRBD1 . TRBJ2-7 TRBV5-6 CASSAGQAYEQYF TGTGCCAGCAGCGCCGGACAGGCCTACGAGCAGTACTTC
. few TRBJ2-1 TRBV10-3 CATRAAGTSGEQFF TGTGCCACTAGGGCGGCCGGGACGTCGGGGGAGCAGTTCTTC
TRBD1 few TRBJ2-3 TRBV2 CASSAALKRQGSDTQYF TGTGCCAGCAGTGCAGCTTTAAAGCGACAGGGGTCAGATACGCAGTATTTT
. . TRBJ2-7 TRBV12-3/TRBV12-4 CASRVQGGYEQYF TGTGCCAGCAGGGTACAGGGAGGCTACGAGCAGTACTTC
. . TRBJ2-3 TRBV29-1 CSVLLSRTSTDTQYF TGCAGCGTTCTACTTAGCCGTACTAGCACAGATACGCAGTATTTT
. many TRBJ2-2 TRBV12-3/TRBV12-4 CASSSRGTGELFF TGTGCCAGCAGTTCCAGGGGCACCGGGGAGCTGTTTTTT
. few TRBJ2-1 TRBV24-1 CATSRDHSYNEQFF TGTGCCACGAGCCGGGACCACTCCTACAATGAGCAGTTCTTC
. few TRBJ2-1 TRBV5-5 CASSRQTGEQFF TGTGCCAGCAGCAGACAGACAGGAGAGCAGTTCTTC
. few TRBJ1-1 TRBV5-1 CASSLEGRGTEAFF TGCGCCAGCAGCTTGGAAGGCAGGGGTACTGAAGCTTTCTTT
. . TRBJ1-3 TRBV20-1 CSARDLKGSSGNTIYF TGCAGTGCTAGAGATCTTAAGGGGAGCTCTGGAAACACCATATATTTT
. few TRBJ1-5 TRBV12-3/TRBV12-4 CASSIRDNQPQHF TGTGCCAGCAGCATTAGGGACAATCAGCCCCAGCATTTT
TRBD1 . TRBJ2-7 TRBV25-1 CASSFVGQGAEQYF TGTGCCAGCAGTTTCGTCGGACAGGGCGCCGAGCAGTACTTC
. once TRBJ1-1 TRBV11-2 CASSIQDLSTEAFF TGTGCCAGCAGCATACAGGATTTGAGCACTGAAGCTTTCTTT
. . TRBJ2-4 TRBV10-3 CAISDRQGLAKNIQYF TGTGCCATCAGTGATAGGCAGGGGCTAGCCAAAAACATTCAGTACTTC
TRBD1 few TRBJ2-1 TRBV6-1 CASSGGQGLEQFF TGTGCCAGCAGTGGGGGACAGGGGCTTGAGCAGTTCTTC
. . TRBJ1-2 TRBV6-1 CASRPLGGDLNYGYTF TGTGCCAGCAGGCCCCTCGGGGGGGACCTTAACTATGGCTACACCTTC
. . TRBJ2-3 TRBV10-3 CAISESPGDTQYF TGTGCCATCAGTGAGTCGCCGGGGGATACGCAGTATTTT
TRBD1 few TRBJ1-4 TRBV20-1 CSATLRQGSNEKLFF TGCAGTGCTACCCTCAGACAGGGATCAAATGAAAAACTGTTTTTT
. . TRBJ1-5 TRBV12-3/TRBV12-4 CASTQGYQPQHF TGTGCCAGCACTCAAGGCTATCAGCCCCAGCATTTT
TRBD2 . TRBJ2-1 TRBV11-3 CASSLLGWEGRNEQFF TGTGCCAGCAGCTTACTTGGGTGGGAGGGCCGGAATGAGCAGTTCTTC
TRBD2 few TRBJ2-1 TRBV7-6 CASSRIKTGLAGGHEQFF TGTGCCAGCAGCCGCATAAAAACCGGACTAGCGGGGGGGCATGAGCAGTTCTTC
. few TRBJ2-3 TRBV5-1 CASSATSDTQYF TGCGCCAGCAGCGCCACATCGGATACGCAGTATTTT
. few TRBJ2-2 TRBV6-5 CASSYSNFATGELFF TGTGCCAGCAGTTACTCTAATTTTGCCACCGGGGAGCTGTTTTTT
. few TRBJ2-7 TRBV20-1 CSARRLDYEQYF TGCAGTGCTAGGAGACTTGACTACGAGCAGTACTTC
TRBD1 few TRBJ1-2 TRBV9 CASSPPPGTANYGYTF TGTGCCAGCAGCCCCCCTCCCGGGACAGCTAACTATGGCTACACCTTC